This paragraph reports one TCR beta chain. The antigen remains unidentified. The sample belongs to a study of T cell responses to AZD1222 COVID-19 vaccine. General observations from the study: Repertoire collection took place solely once the T cell response had peaked.

Assay: immunoSEQ multiplex PCR; the TCRdb copy retains only in-frame clones and omits some. The top ten clones hold more than 5.5% of a sample with about 130,000 clones, nearly 90% of them seen once. Sequencing was performed on peripheral blood, taken 28 days after the second AZD1222 dose. The clonotype comes from an adult who received the AZD1222 COVID-19 vaccine.

Here the CDR3 reads CAISSGGPYNEQFF. CDR3 bases: TGTGCCATCTCGAGCGGGGGGCCATACAATGAGCAGTTCTTC. V gene TRBV10-3 combines with J gene TRBJ2-1; the match to TRBD2 covers 9 bases. After removal of 8 bases from V and 4 bases from J, the junction contained 6 bases not matched to a gene. Germline-derived CDR1 and CDR2 are ENHRY and SYGVKD. The CDR3 contains 14 residues.